This T cell receptor (beta chain) was identified in a study of graft-versus-host responses after intestinal transplantation. Overall study context: Recipients across the board were started on anti-thymocyte globulin induction, then kept on tacrolimus and steroids for two to four years. Broader study findings: Early HvG declines after transplant were associated with peak circulating GvH clone levels. Recipient marrow harbored GvH clones, some of which surfaced first in ileum or blood.

TCRdb's copy holds only in-frame clones and misses some; the assay was immunoSEQ multiplex PCR. The sample contains 100,000 to 130,000 clones, about 91% of which appear only once. With regard to this clone: Its antigen is currently unknown.

Germline CDR1 and CDR2: KGHSH and LQKENI. With 3 bases removed from V and 6 bases from J, the gap between germline ends came to 14 bases. The CDR3 has 14 amino acids. The clonotype originates from a human donor who was the organ donor for an intestinal transplant. The sample in question was unstimulated CD4+ T cells sorted from spleen or lymph node cells, obtained before transplant. The rearrangement uses TRBV18 and TRBJ1-2; weak D call: TRBD1 (6 bases). The CDR3 here is CASSPPQGRDGYTF. Written as DNA, the CDR3 is TGTGCCAGCTCACCTCCCCAGGGGCGGGATGGCTACACCTTC.